This is a list of T cell receptor beta chains from one sample in a study of CXCR3-negative and CXCR3-positive naive CD8 T cells. TCRdb re-called the 5' RACE reads; one entry per CDR3 protein, DNA not given. In all, the sample yields just under 90,000 distinct CDR3 sequences. Sequenced input: naive CXCR3+ CD8+ T cells from blood. These receptors were taken from a human donor in good health. Some clones in this sample may be carry-over from other donors' samples. Both conserved end residues are part of each CDR3.

J: TRBJ2-7
V: TRBV5-1
CDR3: CASSFSNRDYEQYF

J: TRBJ2-2
V: TRBV7-9
CDR3: CASNLVAGELFF

J: TRBJ2-7
V: TRBV15
CDR3: CATSPELAAGEQYF

J: TRBJ2-3
V: TRBV5-1
CDR3: CASSSPQGDTQYF

J: TRBJ1-2
V: TRBV3-1
CDR3: CASSQGIVLGYTF

J: TRBJ2-2
V: TRBV7-8
CDR3: CASAVLAGNTGELFF

J: TRBJ1-5
V: TRBV4-2
CDR3: CASSLLGGDGDQPQHF

J: TRBJ2-5
V: TRBV7-8
CDR3: CASSLGLSEQETQYF

J: TRBJ2-1
V: TRBV20-1
CDR3: CSARPPGTGDYNEQFF

J: TRBJ2-1
V: TRBV15
CDR3: CATSVGTISYNEQFF

J: TRBJ2-2
V: TRBV15
CDR3: CATSRELGRGTGELFF

J: TRBJ1-6
V: TRBV20-1
CDR3: CSARDYYLGQNSPLHF

J: TRBJ1-5
V: TRBV28
CDR3: CASRNRDGNQPQHF

J: TRBJ2-3
V: TRBV29-1
CDR3: CSAEGDTDTQYF

J: TRBJ2-7
V: TRBV7-2
CDR3: CASSSRNGVTYEQYF

J: TRBJ2-7
V: TRBV5-1
CDR3: CASSSAPTGGPNEQYF

J: TRBJ2-7
V: TRBV19
CDR3: CASRDADNSLLEQYF

J: TRBJ2-7
V: TRBV6-2/TRBV6-3
CDR3: CASSPSTYEQYF

J: TRBJ1-2
V: TRBV12-3/TRBV12-4
CDR3: CASSSSTGTQMGYTF

J: TRBJ2-2
V: TRBV18
CDR3: CASSPGVSLANTGELFF

J: TRBJ2-7
V: TRBV15
CDR3: CATSREVQGGYEQYF

J: TRBJ2-7
V: TRBV28
CDR3: CASPQLRTLPYEQYF

J: TRBJ2-1
V: TRBV14
CDR3: CASSPDLSEQFF

J: TRBJ1-2
V: TRBV28
CDR3: CASSLTGSSDGYTF

J: TRBJ2-1
V: TRBV13
CDR3: CASSPPQGRNEQFF

J: TRBJ2-3
V: TRBV28
CDR3: CASSFGITDTQYF

J: TRBJ1-3
V: TRBV12-3/TRBV12-4
CDR3: CASSQQSYSGNTIYF

J: TRBJ1-1
V: TRBV20-1
CDR3: CSARDQVYGSTAEAFF

J: TRBJ2-1
V: TRBV3-1
CDR3: CASSVRLGGSSYNEQFF

J: TRBJ1-1
V: TRBV28
CDR3: CASSFPGTENTEALF

J: TRBJ2-3
V: TRBV7-9
CDR3: CASSQEGPATQYF

J: TRBJ1-1
V: TRBV28
CDR3: CASSEVALNTEAFF

J: TRBJ1-3
V: TRBV6-6
CDR3: CASIQSGNTIYF

J: TRBJ2-1
V: TRBV12-3/TRBV12-4
CDR3: CASSSIAGEDYNEQFF

J: TRBJ2-3
V: TRBV7-6
CDR3: CASSLVLGGDTQYF

J: TRBJ2-1
V: TRBV12-3/TRBV12-4
CDR3: CASRERDLPYNEQFF

J: TRBJ2-3
V: TRBV11-2
CDR3: CASSLASSGASTDTQYF

J: TRBJ2-3
V: TRBV12-3/TRBV12-4
CDR3: CASSFIGRGPDTQYF

J: TRBJ2-7
V: TRBV21-1
CDR3: CASSGDSYEQYF

J: TRBJ2-5
V: TRBV13
CDR3: CASSPKTSGRETQYF

J: TRBJ2-1
V: TRBV12-3/TRBV12-4
CDR3: CASSVEGLAYVEQFF

J: TRBJ2-7
V: TRBV15
CDR3: CATSRYRDSPYEQYF

J: TRBJ2-1
V: TRBV19
CDR3: CASSITLAGGQPYNEQFF

J: TRBJ2-1
V: TRBV29-1
CDR3: CSVEAGEWDNEQFF

J: TRBJ2-1
V: TRBV4-1
CDR3: CATTGVAGAHNEQFF

J: TRBJ1-1
V: TRBV6-5
CDR3: CASSYSPALGTEAFF

J: TRBJ2-7
V: TRBV20-1
CDR3: CSARPTTSGDYEQYF

J: TRBJ2-1
V: TRBV3-1
CDR3: CASSPSRRLAGGEIPTNEQFF

J: TRBJ1-1
V: TRBV7-9
CDR3: CASSHRQVPEAFF

J: TRBJ1-2
V: TRBV19
CDR3: CASSTGYRDGYTF

J: TRBJ2-2
V: TRBV29-1
CDR3: CSVPGTTNTGELFF

J: TRBJ2-5
V: TRBV28
CDR3: CASSLPSGGFQETQYF

J: TRBJ2-1
V: TRBV6-6
CDR3: CASMEGNEQFF

J: TRBJ1-5
V: TRBV6-6
CDR3: CASSYPPDRGFTQPQHF

J: TRBJ2-3
V: TRBV27
CDR3: CASSLSGPPQYF

J: TRBJ2-5
V: TRBV12-3/TRBV12-4
CDR3: CASSFILDPFAQQETQYF

J: TRBJ1-4
V: TRBV14
CDR3: CASSQDRALFHEKLFF